This T cell receptor beta chain appears in the sequencing data of a study of OX40 agonist ivuxolimab in advanced cancers. TCRdb's table, derived via immunoSEQ multiplex PCR, lists solely in-frame clones and lacks some. The sample consists of fewer than 45,000 clones, 89% of them appearing once. The CDR3 is made up of 18 amino acids. The germline V gene encodes CDR1 SGHTA and CDR2 FQGNSA. V was clipped by 5 bases and J by 0 bases; unmatched bases: 10. The sequencing used CD4+ or CD8+ T cells sorted from blood, collected in a trial of the OX40 agonist ivuxolimab. The receptor's source is an adult with an advanced solid tumor such as melanoma, head and neck, liver or kidney cancer. V is TRBV7-2 and J is TRBJ1-6, with 7 positions matching TRBD1. The CDR3 DNA follows: TGTGCCAGCAGCCTAAGAGACAGGGTGGCCTCCTATAATTCACCCCTCCACTTT. Protein sequence: CASSLRDRVASYNSPLHF.